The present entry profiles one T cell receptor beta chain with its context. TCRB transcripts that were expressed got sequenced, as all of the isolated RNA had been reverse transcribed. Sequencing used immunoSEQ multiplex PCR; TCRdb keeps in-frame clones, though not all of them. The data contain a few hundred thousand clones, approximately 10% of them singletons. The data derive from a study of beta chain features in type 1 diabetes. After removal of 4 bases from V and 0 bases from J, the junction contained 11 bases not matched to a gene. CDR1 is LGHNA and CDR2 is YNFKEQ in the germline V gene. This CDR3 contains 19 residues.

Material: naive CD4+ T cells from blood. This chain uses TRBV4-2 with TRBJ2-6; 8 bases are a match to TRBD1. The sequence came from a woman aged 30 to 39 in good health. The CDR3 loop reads CASSPHPDRASSGANVLTF. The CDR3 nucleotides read TGTGCCAGCAGCCCCCACCCGGACAGGGCCTCCTCTGGGGCCAACGTCCTGACTTTC.